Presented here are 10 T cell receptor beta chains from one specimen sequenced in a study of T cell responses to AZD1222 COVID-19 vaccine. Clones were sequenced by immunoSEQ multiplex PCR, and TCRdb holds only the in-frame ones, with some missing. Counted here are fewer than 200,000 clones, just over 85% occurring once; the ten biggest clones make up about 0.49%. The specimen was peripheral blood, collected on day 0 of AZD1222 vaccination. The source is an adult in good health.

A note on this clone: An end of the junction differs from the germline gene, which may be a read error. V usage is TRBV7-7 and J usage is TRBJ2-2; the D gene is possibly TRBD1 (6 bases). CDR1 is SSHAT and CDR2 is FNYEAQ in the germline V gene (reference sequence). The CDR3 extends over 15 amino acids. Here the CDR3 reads CASRPRTDNTGELFF. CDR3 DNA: TGTGCTAGCAGACCCCGGACAGATAACACCGGGGAGCTGTTTTTT.

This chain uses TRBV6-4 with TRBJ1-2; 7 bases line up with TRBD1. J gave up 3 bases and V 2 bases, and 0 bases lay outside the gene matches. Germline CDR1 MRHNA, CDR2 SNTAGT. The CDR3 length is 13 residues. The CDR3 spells CASSDRGHYGYTF. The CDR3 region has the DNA TGTGCCAGCAGTGACAGGGGGCACTATGGCTACACCTTC.

CDR3 protein: CASSLDGGRSSGYTF. In nucleotides, the CDR3 is TGTGCCAGCAGCTTAGATGGGGGCCGTTCCTCTGGCTACACCTTC. This chain uses TRBV7-6 with TRBJ1-2; weak D call: TRBD1 (6 bases). The CDR3 is 15 residues long. Germline CDR1 is SGHVS and CDR2 is FNYEAQ. Trimming shortened V by 1 base and J by 7 bases, and 16 bases separated the two germline ends.

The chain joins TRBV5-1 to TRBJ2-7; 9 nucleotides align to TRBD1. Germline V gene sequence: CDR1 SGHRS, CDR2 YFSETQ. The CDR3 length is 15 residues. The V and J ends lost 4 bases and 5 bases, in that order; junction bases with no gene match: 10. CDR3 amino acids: CASSPGGTGFDEQYF. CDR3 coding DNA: TGCGCCAGCAGCCCCGGAGGGACAGGGTTCGACGAGCAGTACTTC.

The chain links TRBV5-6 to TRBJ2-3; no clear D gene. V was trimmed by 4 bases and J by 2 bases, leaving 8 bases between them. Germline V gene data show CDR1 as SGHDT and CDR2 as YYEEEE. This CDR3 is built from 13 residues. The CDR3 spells CASSTTVTDTQYF. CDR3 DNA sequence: TGTGCCAGCAGCACCACAGTCACAGATACGCAGTATTTT.

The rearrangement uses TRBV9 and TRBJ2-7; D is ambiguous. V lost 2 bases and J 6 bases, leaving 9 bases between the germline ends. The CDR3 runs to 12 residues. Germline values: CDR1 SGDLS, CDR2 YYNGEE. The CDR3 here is CASSVAHSEQYF. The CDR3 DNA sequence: TGTGCCAGCAGCGTGGCCCACAGCGAGCAGTACTTC.

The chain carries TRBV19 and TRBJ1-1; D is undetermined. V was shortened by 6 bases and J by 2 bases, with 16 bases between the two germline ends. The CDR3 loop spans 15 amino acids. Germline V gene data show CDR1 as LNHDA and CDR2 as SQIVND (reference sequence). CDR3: CASSPPGVFNTEAFF. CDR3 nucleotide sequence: TGTGCCAGTAGCCCCCCTGGGGTTTTTAACACTGAAGCTTTCTTT.

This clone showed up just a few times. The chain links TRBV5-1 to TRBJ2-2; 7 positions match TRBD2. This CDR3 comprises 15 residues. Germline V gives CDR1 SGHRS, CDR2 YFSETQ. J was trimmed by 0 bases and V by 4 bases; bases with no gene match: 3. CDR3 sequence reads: CASSPGTTNTGELFF. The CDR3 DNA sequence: TGCGCCAGCAGCCCCGGGACTACGAACACCGGGGAGCTGTTTTTT. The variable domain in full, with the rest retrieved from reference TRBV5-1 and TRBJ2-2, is KAGVTQTPRYLIKTRGQQVTLSCSPISGHRSVSWYQQTPGQGLQFLFEYFSETQRNKGNFPGRFSGRQFSNSRSEMNVSTLELGDSALYLCASSPGTTNTGELFFGEGSRLTVL.

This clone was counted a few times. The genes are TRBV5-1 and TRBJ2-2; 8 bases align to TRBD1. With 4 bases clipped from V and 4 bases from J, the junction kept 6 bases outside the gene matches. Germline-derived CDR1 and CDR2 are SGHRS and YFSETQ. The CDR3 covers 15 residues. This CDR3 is CASSMTGDVTGELFF. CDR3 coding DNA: TGCGCCAGCAGCATGACAGGGGACGTCACCGGGGAGCTGTTTTTT.

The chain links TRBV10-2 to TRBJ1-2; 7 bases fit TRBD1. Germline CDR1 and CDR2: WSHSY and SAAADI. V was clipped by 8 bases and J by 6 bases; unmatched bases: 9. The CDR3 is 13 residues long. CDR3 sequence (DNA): TGCGCCAGCCGACAGGGAATTACGGATGGCTACACCTTC. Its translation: CASRQGITDGYTF.